Presented here are 10 T cell receptor beta chains from one specimen sequenced in a study of T-cell reconstitution after alpha-beta-depleted transplantation in children (dated by TCRdb to the mid-2010s). The treatment or condition label, as the study defines it: allogeneic hematopoietic cell transplantation with graft depleted of TCRalphabeta T cells and CD19 B cells. The library relied on PCR. The instrument given in TCRdb is Illumina HiSeq 2500. TCR library preparation used molecular barcoding, with unique molecular identifiers applied to normalize quantification of the TCRbeta repertoire. Starting from the raw public reads, TCRdb applied fastp trimming at Q25, assembled clones with MiXCR and retained in-frame beta chains. Rows are unified per CDR3 protein, each entry keeping the most common DNA and genes. This sample holds 240,000 or so distinct CDR3 sequences; just under 8.5% were observed only once. In total, the top ten clones hold 6% to 7% of the sample.

Sequenced material: PBMCs, mostly from graft donor cells, taken 180 days after TCRalphabeta/CD19-depleted stem cell transplant. The receptors come from a male patient younger than 18 who had a stem cell transplant for acute lymphoblastic leukemia, so the T cells may come from the graft donor.

This clonotype showed up many times. The V call is TRBV24-1, the J call TRBJ2-4, with D perhaps TRBD1 (6 bases). V was shortened by 8 bases and J by 7 bases, with 11 bases between the two germline ends. Germline CDR1 KGHDR, CDR2 SFDVKD. The CDR3 loop spans 12 amino acids. This CDR3 is CATIRGGNIQYF. CDR3 coding DNA: TGTGCCACCATCAGGGGCGGGAACATTCAGTACTTC.

This clonotype came up many times. The CDR3 reads CASSGQSNTEAFF. The CDR3 DNA is TGTGCCAGCAGTGGACAGTCCAACACTGAAGCTTTCTTT. This chain connects TRBV27 to TRBJ1-1, with D perhaps matching TRBD1 (6 bases). CDR3 length equals 13 residues. V was cut by 5 bases and J by 2 bases, with 9 bases left in between. CDR1 and CDR2 from the germline V gene are MNHEY and SMNVEV (reference sequence).

This clonotype showed up many times. J is TRBJ2-6 and V is TRBV12-3 or TRBV12-4; D remains ambiguous. The CDR3 totals 15 residues. V was trimmed by 5 bases and J by 0 bases, leaving 8 bases between them. The CDR3 loop is CASSIQSSGANVLTF. The CDR3 DNA reads as TGTGCCAGCAGTATCCAGAGCTCTGGGGCCAACGTCCTGACTTTC.

This clonotype was found many times. The chain combines TRBV6-4 with TRBJ2-1; 9 bases fit TRBD2. This CDR3 is built from 19 residues. Germline values: CDR1 MRHNA, CDR2 SNTAGT. V lost 9 bases and J lost 0; bases outside the gene matches: 18. CDR3 amino acids: CASTNLPGIAGVSYNEQFF. The CDR3 bases are TGTGCCAGTACGAATCTCCCGGGGATAGCGGGAGTCTCCTACAATGAGCAGTTCTTC.

This clonotype was seen at least ten times. V gene TRBV14 combines with J gene TRBJ2-1, with 10 nucleotides matching TRBD2. The CDR3 loop spans 18 amino acids. V lost 0 bases to trimming and J lost 4 bases; unmatched junction nucleotides: 9. Germline V gene lookup returns CDR1 SGHDN and CDR2 FVKESK. CDR3 coding DNA: TGTGCCAGCAGCCAAGAGAACCTAGCGGGAGCCTATTACAATGAGCAGTTCTTC. Its protein product is CASSQENLAGAYYNEQFF.

This clonotype occurred many times. The chain combines TRBV20-1 with TRBJ2-7, with 8 bases identical to TRBD2. Germline trimming cut 6 bases from V and 3 bases from J; bases unmatched to any gene: 10. This CDR3 has 14 amino acids. Germline CDR1 is DFQATT and CDR2 is SNEGSKA (reference sequence). The DNA of the CDR3 is TGCAGTGCGTCTCCGGGACTAGGACTCTACGAGCAGTACTTC. Amino acids: CSASPGLGLYEQYF.

This clonotype was found many times. This chain uses TRBV6-2 or TRBV6-3 with TRBJ2-1; maybe TRBD2 (6 bases). This CDR3 spans 14 amino acids. Per the germline V gene, CDR1 is MNHEY and CDR2 is SVGEGT. V gave up 5 bases and J gave up 2 bases, with 10 bases separating them. CDR3 coding DNA: TGTGCCAGCAGTAGTAGCGGTACCTACAATGAGCAGTTCTTC. Encoded protein: CASSSSGTYNEQFF.

This clonotype was seen at least ten times. The chain combines TRBV7-8 with TRBJ2-2, with TRBD2 matching 9 bases. V shed 3 bases and J 1 base; nucleotides not matched to a gene: 3. The CDR3 is 16 residues long. Germline CDR1 and CDR2: SGHVS and FQNEAQ. The CDR3: CASSFRAGGNTGELFF. The CDR3 region has the DNA TGTGCCAGCAGCTTTCGAGCGGGGGGGAACACCGGGGAGCTGTTTTTT.

This clonotype occurred a few times. The V gene is TRBV6-5, the J gene TRBJ1-2; D is unresolved. Between the trimmed V and J ends, which lost 0 bases and 1 base, there was a span of 12 bases. Germline lookup yields CDR1 MNHEY and CDR2 SVGAGI. The CDR3 runs to 16 residues. The CDR3: CASSYSMGFGNYGYTF. The DNA for the CDR3 is TGTGCCAGCAGTTACTCGATGGGGTTCGGTAACTATGGCTACACCTTC.

This clonotype has more than one count but fewer than ten. V usage is TRBV28 and J usage is TRBJ2-2; D remains ambiguous. The germline CDR1 and CDR2 sequences are MDHEN and SYDVKM. This CDR3 region has 11 residues. V was clipped by 11 bases and J by 6 bases, with 10 bases between them. CDR3 bases: TGTGCCCACGGAGAGGCCGGGGAGCTGTTTTTT. Encoded protein: CAHGEAGELFF.